A single sample is the source of the 18 T cell receptor beta chains below, sequenced in a study of response to subunit inactivated influenza vaccine. TCRdb ran MiXCR on the RT-PCR reads and lists one entry per CDR3 protein. Of hundreds of thousands of distinct CDR3 sequences listed, around a sixth are singletons. The material was PBMCs from blood, obtained roughly 13 days after vaccination. Receptor source: a man aged 50 to 59 who received an inactivated influenza vaccine.

This clonotype turned up a few times. The V gene is TRBV20-1, the J gene TRBJ2-7, with 7 nucleotides matching TRBD1. The CDR3 spans 13 residues. The trim removed 8 bases at V and 1 base at J, leaving 8 bases unmatched. CDR1 and CDR2 from the germline V gene are DFQATT and SNEGSKA (reference sequence). The CDR3 here is CSCTGTASYEQYF. CDR3 DNA sequence: TGCAGTTGCACCGGGACAGCGTCCTACGAGCAGTACTTC.

This clonotype was detected only a few times. The chain combines TRBV7-9 with TRBJ1-4; possible D gene TRBD1, 5 bases. Germline values: CDR1 SEHNR, CDR2 FQNEAQ (reference sequence). V was pared by 1 base and J by 8 bases, with 17 bases between. This CDR3 has 16 residues. CDR3 in amino acids: CASSLVGTARGEKLFF. The CDR3, as DNA: TGTGCCAGCAGCTTAGTGGGGACGGCAAGAGGAGAAAAACTGTTTTTT.

In its sample, this clonotype was seen a few times. CDR3 DNA: TGTGCCACCAGTGCCGGGACGGCGAATTCACCCCTCCACTTT. Encoded protein: CATSAGTANSPLHF. The genes are TRBV24-1 and TRBJ1-6; TRBD1 is a possible D gene (5 bases). The CDR3 is 14 residues long. V was cut by 5 bases and J by 7 bases, with 11 bases left in between. Germline V gene sequence: CDR1 KGHDR, CDR2 SFDVKD.

The table lists this clonotype with many counts. J is TRBJ2-7 and V is TRBV9; D unresolved. This CDR3 has 12 residues. Germline V gene sequence: CDR1 SGDLS, CDR2 YYNGEE. Trimming took off 3 bases at V and 3 bases at J, with 7 bases between the two ends. CDR3 protein: CASSGPSYEQYF. As DNA, the CDR3 is TGTGCCAGCAGCGGACCCAGCTACGAGCAGTACTTC. The full variable domain, in which reference TRBV9 and TRBJ2-7 provide the parts outside the CDR3, is DSGVTQTPKHLITATGQRVTLRCSPRSGDLSVYWYQQSLDQGLQFLIQYYNGEERAKGNILERFSAQQFPDLHSELNLSSLELGDSALYFCASSGPSYEQYFGPGTRLTVT.

This clonotype was recorded a few times. This chain uses TRBV9 with TRBJ2-5; a possible D gene is TRBD2 (5 bases). This CDR3 is built from 15 residues. V dropped 4 bases and J dropped 4 bases, with 17 bases sitting between them. Germline V gives CDR1 SGDLS, CDR2 YYNGEE. CDR3 coding DNA: TGTGCCAGCAGCAGACTCCCGACCCGGGGAGAGACCCAGTACTTC. Translation gives CASSRLPTRGETQYF.

This clonotype showed up just a few times. The V call is TRBV4-1, the J call TRBJ2-5; D is ambiguous. The CDR3 sequence is 12 residues long. Germline V gene sequence: CDR1 MGHRA, CDR2 YSYEKL. The ends were cut back, 5 bases at V and 1 base at J, with 5 bases in the middle. CDR3 sequence reads: CASSTVQETQYF. The CDR3 DNA follows: TGCGCCAGCAGCACAGTCCAAGAGACCCAGTACTTC.

The chain is built from TRBV4-3 and TRBJ2-3; 10 bases are shared with TRBD2. The CDR3 extends over 17 amino acids. Germline CDR1 and CDR2: LGHNA and YSLEER. V shed 1 base, J shed 0 bases, and the junction held 4 bases outside the gene matches. CDR3 sequence: CASSQVKRGGSTDTQYF. DNA of the CDR3: TGCGCCAGCAGCCAAGTCAAGCGGGGGGGTAGCACAGATACGCAGTATTTT.

The CDR3 DNA follows: TGTGCCAGCAGTTGGGGCAGGGTGGACGAGCAGTACTTC. Translated, it gives CASSWGRVDEQYF. The gene calls are TRBV28 and TRBJ2-7, with D possibly being TRBD1 (5 bases). Germline V gene data show CDR1 as MDHEN and CDR2 as SYDVKM. This CDR3 spans 13 amino acids. V lost 4 bases and J lost 5, with 12 bases in between.

This clonotype was recorded at least ten times. This sequence joins TRBV28 and TRBJ2-7; 8 bases align to TRBD2. Germline V gene lookup returns CDR1 MDHEN and CDR2 SYDVKM. The V gene end was trimmed by 3 bases and the J gene end by 1 base; junction bases not matched to a gene: 2. The CDR3 totals 14 residues. In DNA, the CDR3 is TGTGCCAGCAGTTTTCGACTAGCGTCCTACGAGCAGTACTTC. Amino acids: CASSFRLASYEQYF.

On this clonotype: The junction differs from germline at one of its ends, possibly a read error. V gene TRBV3-1 combines with J gene TRBJ2-3, with a possible D match to TRBD2 (6 bases). The CDR3 runs to 17 residues. Per germline, CDR1 LGHDT and CDR2 YNNKEL (reference sequence). The CDR3 protein is CACSQDVTSHRSDTQYF. The CDR3 DNA reads as TGTGCCTGCAGCCAAGATGTAACTAGCCATCGGTCAGATACGCAGTATTTT.

Only a few counts were recorded for this clonotype. The chain couples TRBV12-3 or TRBV12-4 to TRBJ2-7, with D perhaps being TRBD1 or TRBD2 (5 bases each). V was cut by 3 bases and J by 8 bases, with 11 bases left in between. The CDR3 totals 12 residues. CDR3 DNA sequence: TGTGCCAGCAGTTTTAATTTGGGACAGCAGTACTTC. Residues: CASSFNLGQQYF.

The chain couples TRBV20-1 to TRBJ2-3; 7 bases agree with TRBD1. The CDR3 has 12 amino acids. CDR1 and CDR2 from the germline V gene are DFQATT and SNEGSKA (reference sequence). V lost 7 bases to trimming and J lost 1 base; unmatched junction nucleotides: 2. CDR3 in amino acids: CSGTGGTDTQYF. The CDR3 region has the DNA TGCAGTGGGACAGGAGGCACAGATACGCAGTATTTT.

This rearrangement joins TRBV2 to TRBJ2-7; D remains ambiguous. The ends were cut back, 7 bases at V and 4 bases at J, with 17 bases in the middle. This CDR3 contains 14 residues. Germline-derived CDR1 and CDR2 are SNHLY and FYNNEI. The CDR3 spells CASIRPWVSYEQYF. In nucleotides, the CDR3 is TGTGCCAGCATACGACCCTGGGTGTCGTACGAGCAGTACTTC.

This clonotype showed up just a few times. The chain couples TRBV20-1 to TRBJ1-6; D perhaps matches TRBD1 (5 bases). The V gene lost 5 bases and the J gene lost 9 bases, with 23 bases spanning the gap. CDR3 size: 16 residues. CDR1 and CDR2 (germline): DFQATT, SNEGSKA (reference sequence). The CDR3, as DNA: TGCAGTGCTCTACCGGGAGCAGGGAAGGGGCGTTCACCCCTCCACTTT. The encoded protein is CSALPGAGKGRSPLHF.

The chain couples TRBV20-1 to TRBJ2-3; 10 bases match TRBD1. The CDR3 has 15 amino acids. Losses at the gene ends were 2 bases for V and 3 bases for J; bases not matched to a gene: 5. Germline loops: CDR1 DFQATT, CDR2 SNEGSKA (reference sequence). CDR3 sequence (DNA): TGCAGTGCTAGAAGCGCGGGACAGGGGACAGATACGCAGTATTTT. The encoded protein is CSARSAGQGTDTQYF.

The chain is built from TRBV6-2 or TRBV6-3 and TRBJ2-7, with TRBD1 as a possible D gene (5 bases). Trimming pared 6 bases from V and 3 bases from J, leaving 15 bases between. The CDR3 contains 14 residues. CDR1 is MNHEY and CDR2 is SVGEGT in the germline V gene. The CDR3 is CASRSGSNNYEQYF. DNA for the CDR3: TGTGCCAGCAGGTCAGGGTCAAATAACTACGAGCAGTACTTC.

This clonotype was found many times. This chain uses TRBV7-2 with TRBJ2-4, with D hard to call. The CDR3 length is 13 residues. Germline lookup yields CDR1 SGHTA and CDR2 FQGNSA. Trimming shortened V by 4 bases and J by 0 bases, and 4 bases separated the two germline ends. CDR3: CASSWTAKNIQYF. For the CDR3, the DNA is TGTGCCAGCAGCTGGACAGCCAAAAACATTCAGTACTTC.

This clonotype was observed a few times. The CDR3 loop reads CASSTDSGIYEQYF. The CDR3 nucleotides are TGTGCCAGCAGCACGGACAGTGGGATCTACGAGCAGTACTTC. The chain has TRBV6-1 and TRBJ2-7; D perhaps matches TRBD1 (6 bases). This CDR3 region has 14 residues. CDR1 MNHNS and CDR2 SASEGT come from the germline V gene. V lost 6 bases to trimming and J lost 3 bases, with 15 bases between them.